This T cell receptor beta chain was recorded in a study of T cells in Graves' hyperthyroidism and ophthalmopathy. This CDR3 contains 15 residues. Germline CDR1 and CDR2: SGDLS and YYNGEE. V shed 3 bases and J 5 bases; nucleotides not matched to a gene: 6. RNA transcripts served as the template for amplifying TCR beta CDR3 regions. The study used the HTBI primer set for a first-round RT-PCR of the TCR CDR3. TCRdb reanalysed the multiplex PCR reads using MiXCR and keeps one entry per CDR3 protein. The table lists about 480,000 distinct CDR3 sequences, 13% to 15% of them singletons. Absence of ophthalmopathy progression within 18 months defined stable Graves' hyperthyroidism. PBMCs were derived from about 10 ml fresh peripheral blood. This clonotype showed up many times.

The chain links TRBV9 to TRBJ2-4, with 9 positions matching TRBD1. This receptor was obtained from a woman in her late teens or twenties with Graves' hyperthyroidism. Material: blood. The CDR3 here is CASSDRHRGQNIQYF. The CDR3 nucleotides are TGTGCCAGCAGCGACCGCCACAGGGGGCAAAACATTCAGTACTTC.